This TCR beta chain emerged from a study of shared clonotypes between healthy human individuals. Here immunoSEQ multiplex PCR was the method, and the copy in TCRdb shows in-frame clones only, minus some. Found here are 450,000 to 500,000 clones, 70% to 85% of them singletons; the top ten hold about 12%. Each unsorted sample relied on approximately 94 million PBMCs as its source of genomic DNA. Germline V CDR1 and CDR2: SEHNR, FQNEAQ (reference sequence). The CDR3 runs 13 residues. V gave up 5 bases and J gave up 3 bases; unmatched junction bases: 1. V gene TRBV7-9 combines with J gene TRBJ2-1; 7 nucleotides line up with TRBD2. Sequencing input: PBMCs. The clonotype comes from a woman aged 35 to 49 in good health. Some clones in this sample may be carry-over from other donors' samples. The DNA for the CDR3 is TGTGCCAGCAGCCGGACTAGCTACAATGAGCAGTTCTTC. Its protein is CASSRTSYNEQFF.